This TCR beta chain comes out of a study of shared clonotypes between healthy human individuals. Only Caucasian adults living in Nashville, Tennessee made up the donor group. This table comes from immunoSEQ multiplex PCR, and its TCRdb copy is limited to in-frame clones, with some not included. The table has approximately 1,500,000 clones, roughly 98% seen once. Source material: naive CD4+ T cells sorted from blood. Subset of the sample: CD45RA+ positively selected. The source of this sequence is a man aged 30-40 years in good health.

The CDR3 nucleotides are TGCGCCAGCATCGAACGGGGCGGGAGGGCCGGCCGCACAGATACGCAGTATTTT. Amino acid sequence: CASIERGGRAGRTDTQYF. The chain combines TRBV5-1 with TRBJ2-3; 9 nucleotides align to TRBD2. V dropped 6 bases and J dropped 1; count of bases not matched to a gene: 15. Germline lookup yields CDR1 SGHRS and CDR2 YFSETQ. The CDR3 has 18 residues.